This entry is about one T cell receptor (beta chain). Its antigen is unidentified. This CDR3 contains 14 residues. Trimming cost V 0 bases and J 8 bases, with 13 bases left between them. Germline V lookup: CDR1 MNHNY, CDR2 SVGAGI (reference sequence). The data were produced by immunoSEQ multiplex PCR, yet TCRdb's version contains in-frame clones alone and is incomplete. The table includes over 750,000 clones, 96% detected once. The naive CD8 subset, CD45RO-negative cells positively selected for CCR7, excluded terminally differentiated effector memory CD45RA+ cells. The sample originates from a study of shared clonotypes between healthy human individuals. Study results and limitations: The expectation was that sequencing depth would affect clonotype sharing among donors.

This sequence joins TRBV6-6 and TRBJ1-2; D is uncertain. The specimen was naive CD8+ T cells sorted from blood. The TCR comes from a man in his thirties or forties in good health. CDR3 protein: CASSYSDGTRGYTF. CDR3 coding DNA: TGTGCCAGCAGTTACTCTGATGGAACACGGGGCTACACCTTC.